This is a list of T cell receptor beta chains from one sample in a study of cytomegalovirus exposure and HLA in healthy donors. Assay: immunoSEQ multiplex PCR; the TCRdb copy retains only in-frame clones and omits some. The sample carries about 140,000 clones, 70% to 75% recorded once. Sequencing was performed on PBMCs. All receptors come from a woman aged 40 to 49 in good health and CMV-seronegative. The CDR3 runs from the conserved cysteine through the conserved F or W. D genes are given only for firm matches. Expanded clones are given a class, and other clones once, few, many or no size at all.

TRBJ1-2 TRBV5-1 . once TGCGCCAGCAGCTTTGATTCGGCGGGGGGCTACACCTTC CASSFDSAGGYTF
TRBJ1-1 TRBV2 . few TGTGCCAGCTTACTAAATGGAGCTGAAGCTTTCTTT CASLLNGAEAFF
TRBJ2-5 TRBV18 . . TGTGCCAGCTCACCAAGGGGGCAAGAGACCCAGTACTTC CASSPRGQETQYF
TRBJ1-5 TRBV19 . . TGTGCCAGTAGTAAAGGGGATCAGCCCCAGCATTTT CASSKGDQPQHF
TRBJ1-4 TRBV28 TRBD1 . TGTGCCAGCAGTTTACTAGGGGGCGGAGGGGAAAAACTGTTTTTT CASSLLGGGGEKLFF
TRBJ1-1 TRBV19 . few TGTGCCAGTACCAAAATGAACACTGAAGCTTTCTTT CASTKMNTEAFF
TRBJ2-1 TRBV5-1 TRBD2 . TGCGCCAGCAGCTTGGGTACTAGCGGGGACTACAATGAGCAGTTCTTC CASSLGTSGDYNEQFF
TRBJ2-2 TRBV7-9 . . TGTGCCAGCAACCCAGCCGGGGAGCTGTTTTTT CASNPAGELFF
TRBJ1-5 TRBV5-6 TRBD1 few TGTGCCAGCAGCTGGTGGACAGGGACGGGGGTAAATCAGCCCCAGCATTTT CASSWWTGTGVNQPQHF
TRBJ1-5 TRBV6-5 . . TGTGCCAGCAGTTATTCCAGGGTAGATGCCAATCAGCCCCAGCATTTT CASSYSRVDANQPQHF
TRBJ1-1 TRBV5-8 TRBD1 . TGTGCCAGCAGCCTGGCACTGACAGGGGTCGCCACTGAAGCTTTCTTT CASSLALTGVATEAFF
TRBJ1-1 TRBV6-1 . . TGTGCCAGCAGTGAAAGGGGCAACACTGAAGCTTTCTTT CASSERGNTEAFF
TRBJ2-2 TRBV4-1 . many TGCGCCAGCAGCCAAGAGGGGACACGACCGAACACCGGGGAGCTGTTTTTT CASSQEGTRPNTGELFF
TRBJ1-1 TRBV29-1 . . TGCAGCGTCTATCGGTTGCGGGGGCCTTCCACTGAAGCTTTCTTT CSVYRLRGPSTEAFF
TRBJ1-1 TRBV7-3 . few TGTGCCAGCAGCTTAAATTCAGGGATGAACACTGAAGCTTTCTTT CASSLNSGMNTEAFF
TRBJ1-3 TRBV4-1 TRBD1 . TGCGCCAGCAGCCAACACAGGGGGGACGGTAACACCATATATTTT CASSQHRGDGNTIYF
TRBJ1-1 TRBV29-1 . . TGCAGCGCATACAGGGCCGAAGGGACTGAAGCTTTCTTT CSAYRAEGTEAFF
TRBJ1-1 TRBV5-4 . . TGTGCCAGCAGCTTAGGTGAAGACATGAACACTGAAGCTTTCTTT CASSLGEDMNTEAFF
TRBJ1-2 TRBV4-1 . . TGCGCCAGCAGCCGGGAGGGGGGAAATGGCTACACCTTC CASSREGGNGYTF
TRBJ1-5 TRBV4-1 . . TGCGCCAGCAGCCAAGAAAGTCAGAACAATCAGCCCCAGCATTTT CASSQESQNNQPQHF
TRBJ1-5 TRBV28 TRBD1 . TGTGCCAGCAGCGGAGGGACAGCAACTGGCAATCAGCCCCAGCATTTT CASSGGTATGNQPQHF
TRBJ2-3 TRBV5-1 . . TGCGCCAGCAGCCCCGGGACACACACAGATACGCAGTATTTT CASSPGTHTDTQYF
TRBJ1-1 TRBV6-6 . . TGTGCCAGCAGTTTTGACAGGAACACTGAAGCTTTCTTT CASSFDRNTEAFF